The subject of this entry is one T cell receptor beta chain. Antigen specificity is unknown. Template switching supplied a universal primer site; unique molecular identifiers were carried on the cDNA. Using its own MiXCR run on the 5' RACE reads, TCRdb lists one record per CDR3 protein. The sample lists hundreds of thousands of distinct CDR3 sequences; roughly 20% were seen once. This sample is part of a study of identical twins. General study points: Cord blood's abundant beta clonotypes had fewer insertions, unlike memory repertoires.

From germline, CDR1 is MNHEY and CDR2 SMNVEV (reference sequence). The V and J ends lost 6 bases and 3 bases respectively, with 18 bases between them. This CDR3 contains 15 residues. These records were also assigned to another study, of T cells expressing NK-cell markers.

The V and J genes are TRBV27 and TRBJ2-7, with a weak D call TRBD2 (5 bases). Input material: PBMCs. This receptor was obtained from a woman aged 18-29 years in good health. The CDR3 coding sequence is TGTGCCAGCAGCCGGTCGCTGGGCGGGTTCTACGAGCAGTACTTC. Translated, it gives CASSRSLGGFYEQYF.